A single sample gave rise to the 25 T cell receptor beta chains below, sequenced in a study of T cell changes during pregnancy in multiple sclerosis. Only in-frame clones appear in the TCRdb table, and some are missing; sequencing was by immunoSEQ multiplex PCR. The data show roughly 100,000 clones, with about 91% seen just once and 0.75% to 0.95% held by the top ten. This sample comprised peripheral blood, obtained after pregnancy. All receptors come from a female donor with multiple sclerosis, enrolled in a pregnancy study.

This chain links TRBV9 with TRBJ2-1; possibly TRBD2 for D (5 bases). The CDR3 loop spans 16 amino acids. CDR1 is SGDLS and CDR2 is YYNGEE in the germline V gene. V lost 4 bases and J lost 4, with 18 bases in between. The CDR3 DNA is TGTGCCAGCAGCACCCGGGGATCACCGGGATACAATGAGCAGTTCTTC. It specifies CASSTRGSPGYNEQFF.

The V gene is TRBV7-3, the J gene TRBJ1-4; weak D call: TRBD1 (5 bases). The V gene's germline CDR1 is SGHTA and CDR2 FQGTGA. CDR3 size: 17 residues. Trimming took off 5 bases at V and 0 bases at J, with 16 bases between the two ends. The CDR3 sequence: CASSLDLGTSTNEKLFF. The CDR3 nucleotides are TGTGCCAGCAGCCTCGACCTTGGGACTTCAACTAATGAAAAACTGTTTTTT.

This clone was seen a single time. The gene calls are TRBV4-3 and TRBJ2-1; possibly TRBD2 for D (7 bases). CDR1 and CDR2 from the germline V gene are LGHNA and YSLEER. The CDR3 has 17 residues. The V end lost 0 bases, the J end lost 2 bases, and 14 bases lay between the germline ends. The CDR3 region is CASSQDSGGPPYNEQFF. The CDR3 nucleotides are TGCGCCAGCAGCCAAGATTCCGGGGGGCCTCCCTACAATGAGCAGTTCTTC.

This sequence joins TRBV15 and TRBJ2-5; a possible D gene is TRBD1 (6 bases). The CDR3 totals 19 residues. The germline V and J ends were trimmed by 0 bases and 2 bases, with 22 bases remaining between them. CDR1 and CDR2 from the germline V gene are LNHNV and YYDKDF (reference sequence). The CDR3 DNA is TGTGCCACCAGCAGAGATCTTCAGGGAGCAGGGGTCGGACAAGAGACCCAGTACTTC. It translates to CATSRDLQGAGVGQETQYF.

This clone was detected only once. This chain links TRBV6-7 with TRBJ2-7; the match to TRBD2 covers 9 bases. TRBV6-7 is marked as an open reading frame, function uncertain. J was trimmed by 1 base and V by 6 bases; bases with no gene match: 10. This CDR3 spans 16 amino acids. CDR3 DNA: TGTGCCAGCAGCCCCGCGATAGCGGGGGCTTCCTACGAGCAGTACTTC. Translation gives CASSPAIAGASYEQYF.

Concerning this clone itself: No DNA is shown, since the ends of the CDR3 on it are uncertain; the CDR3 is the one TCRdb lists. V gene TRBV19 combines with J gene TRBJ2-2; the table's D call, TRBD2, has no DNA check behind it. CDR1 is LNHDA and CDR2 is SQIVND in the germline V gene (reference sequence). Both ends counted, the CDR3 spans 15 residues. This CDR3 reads CASSPWGSGIEIAVF.

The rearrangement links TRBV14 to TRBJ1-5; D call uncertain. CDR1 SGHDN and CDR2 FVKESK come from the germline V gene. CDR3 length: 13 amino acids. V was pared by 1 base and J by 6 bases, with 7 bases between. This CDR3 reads CASSQVGGQPQHF. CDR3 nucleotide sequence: TGTGCCAGCAGCCAAGTAGGAGGTCAGCCCCAGCATTTT.

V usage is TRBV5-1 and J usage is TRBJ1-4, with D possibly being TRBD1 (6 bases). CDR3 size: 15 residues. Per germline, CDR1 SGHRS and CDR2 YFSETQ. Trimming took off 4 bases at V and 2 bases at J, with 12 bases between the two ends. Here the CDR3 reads CASSRGGGTNEKLFF. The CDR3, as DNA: TGCGCCAGCAGCCGAGGTGGGGGCACTAATGAAAAACTGTTTTTT.

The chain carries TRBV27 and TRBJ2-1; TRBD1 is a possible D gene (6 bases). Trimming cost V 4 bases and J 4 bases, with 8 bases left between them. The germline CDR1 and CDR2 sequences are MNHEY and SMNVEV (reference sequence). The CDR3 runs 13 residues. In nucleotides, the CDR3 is TGTGCCAGCAGTTGGGACAAATACAATGAGCAGTTCTTC. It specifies CASSWDKYNEQFF.

CDR3 residues: CASSDSGGSHNEQFF. The CDR3 coding sequence is TGTGCCAGCAGTGACTCGGGAGGGTCCCACAATGAGCAGTTCTTC. The chain carries TRBV6-4 and TRBJ2-1, with 7 positions matching TRBD2. V lost 0 bases to trimming and J lost 5 bases; unmatched junction nucleotides: 4. Germline CDR1 MRHNA, CDR2 SNTAGT. The CDR3 length is 15 residues.

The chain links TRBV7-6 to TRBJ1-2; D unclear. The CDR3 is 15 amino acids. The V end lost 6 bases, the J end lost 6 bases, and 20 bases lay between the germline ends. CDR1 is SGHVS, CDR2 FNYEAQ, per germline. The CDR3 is CASSIAPAQVDGYTF. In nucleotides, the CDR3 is TGTGCCAGCAGTATTGCCCCCGCGCAGGTCGATGGCTACACCTTC.

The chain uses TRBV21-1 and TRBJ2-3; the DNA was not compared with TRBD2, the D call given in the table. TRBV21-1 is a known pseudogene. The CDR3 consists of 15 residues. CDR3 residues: CASRSRGALTDTQYF. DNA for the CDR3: TGTGCCAGCAGGTCGCGGGGGGCCCTCACAGATACGCAGTATTTT.

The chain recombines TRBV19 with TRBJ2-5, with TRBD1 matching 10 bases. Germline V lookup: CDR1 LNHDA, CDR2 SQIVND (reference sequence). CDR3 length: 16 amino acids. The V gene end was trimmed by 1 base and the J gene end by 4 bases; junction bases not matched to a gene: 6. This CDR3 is CASSIGGGQGRETQYF. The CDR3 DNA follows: TGTGCCAGTAGTATAGGGGGGGGACAGGGGAGAGAGACCCAGTACTTC.

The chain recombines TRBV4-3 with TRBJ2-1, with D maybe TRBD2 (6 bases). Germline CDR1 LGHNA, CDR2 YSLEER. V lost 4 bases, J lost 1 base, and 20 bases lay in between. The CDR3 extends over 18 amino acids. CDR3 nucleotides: TGCGCCAGCAGCCGAGACTTACCGGGACTTAGATCCTACAATGAGCAGTTCTTC. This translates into CASSRDLPGLRSYNEQFF.

The CDR3 DNA reads as TGTGCCAGCAGCTTAGCGGGGGCATTGCAGGGGGCCTACTATGGCTACACCTTC. It encodes CASSLAGALQGAYYGYTF. The J gene is TRBJ1-2, the V gene TRBV7-9; TRBD1 matches 8 bases. The CDR3 length is 18 residues. Germline CDR1 SEHNR, CDR2 FQNEAQ (reference sequence). Trimming cost V 0 bases and J 3 bases; bases outside gene matches: 12. The full variable domain, in which reference TRBV7-9 and TRBJ1-2 provide the parts outside the CDR3, is DTGVSQNPRHKITKRGQNVTFRCDPISEHNRLYWYRQTLGQGPEFLTYFQNEAQLEKSRLLSDRFSAERPKGSFSTLEIQRTEQGDSAMYLCASSLAGALQGAYYGYTFGSGTRLTVV.

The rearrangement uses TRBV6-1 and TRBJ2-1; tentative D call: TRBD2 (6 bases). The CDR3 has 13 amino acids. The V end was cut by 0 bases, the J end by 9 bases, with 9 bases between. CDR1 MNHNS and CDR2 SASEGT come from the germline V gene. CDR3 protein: CASSEARGGEQFF. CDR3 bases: TGTGCCAGCAGTGAAGCTAGGGGAGGTGAGCAGTTCTTC.

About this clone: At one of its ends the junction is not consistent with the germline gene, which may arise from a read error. The CDR3 nucleotides are TGTGCCAGCAGTGACGACAGGGTGAACGCTGAAGCTTTCTTT. This translates into CASSDDRVNAEAFF. This chain uses TRBV27 with TRBJ1-1, with 7 bases fitting TRBD1. CDR1 is MNHEY and CDR2 is SMNVEV in the germline V gene (reference sequence). The CDR3 spans 14 residues.

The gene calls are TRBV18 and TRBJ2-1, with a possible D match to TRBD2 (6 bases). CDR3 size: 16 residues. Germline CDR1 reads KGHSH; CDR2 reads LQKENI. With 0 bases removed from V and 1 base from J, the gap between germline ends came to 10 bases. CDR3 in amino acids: CASSPPGGLSYNEQFF. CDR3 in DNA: TGTGCCAGCTCACCACCGGGGGGTCTTTCCTACAATGAGCAGTTCTTC.

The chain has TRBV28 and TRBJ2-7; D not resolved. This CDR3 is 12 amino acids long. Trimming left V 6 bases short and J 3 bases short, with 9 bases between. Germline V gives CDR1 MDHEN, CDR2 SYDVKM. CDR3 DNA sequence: TGTGCCAGCAGCCTAACCTACTACGAGCAGTACTTC. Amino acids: CASSLTYYEQYF.

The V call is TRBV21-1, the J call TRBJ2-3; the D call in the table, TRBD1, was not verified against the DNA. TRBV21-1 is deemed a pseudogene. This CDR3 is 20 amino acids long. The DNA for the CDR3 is TGTGCCAGCACCCCCAGTAGGGCACAGGGCCTCTCTTTGGGCACAGATACGCAGTATTTT. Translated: CASTPSRAQGLSLGTDTQYF.

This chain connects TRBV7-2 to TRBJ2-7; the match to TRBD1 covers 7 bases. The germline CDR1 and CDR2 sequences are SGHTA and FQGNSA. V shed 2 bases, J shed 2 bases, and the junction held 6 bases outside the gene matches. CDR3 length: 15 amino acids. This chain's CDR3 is CASSLYRGYTYEQYF. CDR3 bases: TGTGCCAGCAGCTTATACAGGGGTTATACCTACGAGCAGTACTTC. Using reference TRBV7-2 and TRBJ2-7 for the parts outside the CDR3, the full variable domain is GAGVSQSPSNKVTEKGKDVELRCDPISGHTALYWYRQSLGQGLEFLIYFQGNSAPDKSGLPSDRFSAERTGGSVSTLTIQRTQQEDSAVYLCASSLYRGYTYEQYFGPGTRLTVT.

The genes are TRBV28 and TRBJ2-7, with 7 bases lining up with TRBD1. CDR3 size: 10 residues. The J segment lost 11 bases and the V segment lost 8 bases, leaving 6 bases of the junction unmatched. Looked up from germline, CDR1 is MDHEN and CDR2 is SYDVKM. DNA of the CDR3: TGTGCCAGCGGGGAACAGGGGAAGTACTTC. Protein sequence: CASGEQGKYF.

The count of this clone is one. The CDR3 reads CASSLGPPGGEQFF. The CDR3 bases are TGTGCCAGCAGCTTAGGCCCCCCTGGAGGTGAGCAGTTCTTC. This chain links TRBV11-3 with TRBJ2-1, with D possibly TRBD2 on 5 matching bases. Germline CDR1 SGHNT, CDR2 YENEEA. The CDR3 is 14 residues long. V dropped 1 base and J dropped 9 bases, with 13 bases sitting between them.

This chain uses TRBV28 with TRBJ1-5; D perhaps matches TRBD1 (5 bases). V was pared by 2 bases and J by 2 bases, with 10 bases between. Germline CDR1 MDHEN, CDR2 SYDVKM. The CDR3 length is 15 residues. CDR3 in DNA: TGTGCCAGCAGTTTAAGGGGAAAGGGCAATCAGCCCCAGCATTTT. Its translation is CASSLRGKGNQPQHF.

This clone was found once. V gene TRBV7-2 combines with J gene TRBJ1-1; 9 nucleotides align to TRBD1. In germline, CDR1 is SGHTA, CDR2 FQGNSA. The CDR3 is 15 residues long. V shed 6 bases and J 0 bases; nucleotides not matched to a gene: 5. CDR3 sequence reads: CASSLTGGVNTEAFF. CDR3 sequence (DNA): TGTGCCAGCAGTCTTACAGGGGGCGTGAACACTGAAGCTTTCTTT.